These T cell receptor beta chains were read from a single sample in a study of blood T cell repertoires in COVID-19. Produced via immunoSEQ multiplex PCR; TCRdb's table is partial and in-frame only. The repertoire holds 43,000 or so clones, 90% to 95% seen once, with roughly 5.7% in the top ten. Sequencing was carried out using peripheral blood. These receptors all come from a human donor in a cohort sampled during active COVID-19. The CDR3 runs from the conserved cysteine through the conserved F or W. Fields, in order: V gene, D gene, clone size, J gene, CDR3 protein, CDR3 DNA. A D gene is named only where the DNA matches it firmly. Rows may omit the clone size; those that give it use once, few, many or a size class.

>TRBV7-3|-|few|TRBJ1-1
CASSPGGAHTEAFF
TGTGCCAGCAGCCCCGGGGGGGCTCACACTGAAGCTTTCTTT
>TRBV11-2|-|-|TRBJ2-2
CASSQRPGGELFF
TGTGCCAGCAGCCAGCGTCCCGGCGGGGAGCTGTTTTTT
>TRBV20-1|-|-|TRBJ1-6
CSASQARGSPLHF
TGCAGTGCTAGTCAGGCCCGGGGTTCACCCCTCCACTTT
>TRBV6-5|-|-|TRBJ2-7
CASSPAGSSHLEQYF
TGTGCCAGCAGTCCGGCCGGGTCATCCCATCTCGAGCAGTACTTC
>TRBV18|-|-|TRBJ2-3
CASSEFSGADTQYF
TGTGCCAGCTCCGAATTTTCAGGGGCAGATACGCAGTATTTT
>TRBV5-8|TRBD1|-|TRBJ1-6
CASSLTGGTGGVPLHF
TGTGCCAGCAGCTTGACCGGTGGGACAGGGGGTGTCCCCCTCCACTTT
>TRBV3-1/TRBV3-2|-|-|TRBJ1-5
CASSQDQGSNQPQHF
TGTGCCAGCAGCCAAGATCAGGGTAGCAATCAGCCCCAGCATTTT
>TRBV12-3/TRBV12-4|-|-|TRBJ1-6
CASSLRGNSPLHF
TGTGCCAGCAGTTTGAGAGGGAATTCACCCCTCCACTTT
>TRBV7-3|TRBD2|-|TRBJ2-1
CASSPYSGRARNEQFF
TGTGCCAGCAGCCCATATAGCGGGAGGGCGCGGAATGAGCAGTTCTTC
>TRBV4-3|-|few|TRBJ1-4
CASSYKLGGASNEKLFF
TGCGCCAGCAGCTACAAGCTGGGGGGTGCCTCTAATGAAAAACTGTTTTTT
>TRBV19|TRBD2|-|TRBJ2-5
CASSSRGGQETQYF
TGTGCCAGTAGTTCGCGGGGGGGCCAAGAGACCCAGTACTTC
>TRBV14|-|once|TRBJ2-1
CASTLRGARPNEQFF
TGTGCCAGCACCCTCCGGGGGGCTCGCCCCAATGAGCAGTTCTTC
>TRBV7-2|TRBD1|once|TRBJ1-3
CASSLIQGAGNTIYF
TGTGCCAGCAGCTTAATCCAGGGGGCTGGGAACACCATATATTTT
>TRBV28|-|-|TRBJ1-4
CASNWGRGFGEKLFF
TGTGCCAGCAATTGGGGGAGGGGTTTCGGTGAAAAACTGTTTTTT
>TRBV6-2/TRBV6-3|TRBD1|-|TRBJ2-7
CASSRTGVGYEQYF
TGTGCCAGCAGTAGGACAGGGGTCGGGTACGAGCAGTACTTC
>TRBV28|TRBD2|-|TRBJ2-7
CASSAPGLAGDEQYF
TGTGCCAGCAGTGCCCCCGGACTAGCGGGAGACGAGCAGTACTTC
>TRBV4-1|-|-|TRBJ1-3
CASSLGGPGNTIYF
TGCGCCAGCAGCCTGGGGGGGCCTGGAAACACCATATATTTT
>TRBV6-1|TRBD2|-|TRBJ2-3
CASSELAGGPDTQYF
TGTGCCAGCAGTGAACTAGCGGGGGGGCCAGATACGCAGTATTTT
>TRBV5-8|-|once|TRBJ2-5
CASSRLTIRETQYF
TGTGCCAGCAGCCGATTGACAATCCGGGAGACCCAGTACTTC
>TRBV27|-|-|TRBJ2-7
CASSPVQANPYEQYF
TGTGCCAGCAGTCCCGTTCAGGCTAATCCCTACGAGCAGTACTTC
>TRBV10-3|TRBD1|-|TRBJ2-7
CAIKTGDTYEQYF
TGTGCCATCAAGACAGGGGATACCTACGAGCAGTACTTC
>TRBV27|-|few|TRBJ2-2
CASSFGGGHNGELFF
TGTGCCAGCAGTTTTGGCGGGGGCCATAACGGGGAGCTGTTTTTT
>TRBV20-1|-|-|TRBJ2-3
CSASKGGTDTQYF
TGCAGTGCTAGTAAGGGGGGGACAGATACGCAGTATTTT
>TRBV24-1|TRBD2|-|TRBJ2-2
CATSDPSGRGPGELFF
TGTGCCACCAGTGATCCTAGCGGGAGGGGCCCCGGGGAGCTGTTTTTT
>TRBV9|-|-|TRBJ1-1
CASSPYRRANTEAFF
TGTGCCAGCAGCCCCTATCGCAGGGCGAACACTGAAGCTTTCTTT
>TRBV5-5|TRBD1|-|TRBJ2-3
CASSKGQGSADTQYF
TGTGCCAGCAGCAAAGGACAGGGAAGTGCAGATACGCAGTATTTT
>TRBV4-3|TRBD2|-|TRBJ2-1
CASSQVTSGGAFYNEQFF
TGCGCCAGCAGCCAAGTAACTAGCGGGGGGGCCTTTTACAATGAGCAGTTCTTC
>TRBV7-8|TRBD2|once|TRBJ2-7
CASSPRLAGGDHEQYF
TGTGCCAGCAGCCCCAGACTAGCGGGAGGAGATCACGAGCAGTACTTC
>TRBV3-1/TRBV3-2|TRBD1|-|TRBJ1-2
CASRQGAWYGYTF
TGTGCCAGCAGACAGGGGGCATGGTATGGCTACACCTTC
>TRBV4-2|TRBD2|-|TRBJ2-7
CASSQGTSAEQYF
TGTGCCAGCAGCCAGGGTACTAGCGCCGAGCAGTACTTC
>TRBV6-6|TRBD1|-|TRBJ1-6
CASSYMGEGASPLHF
TGTGCCAGCAGTTACATGGGAGAGGGGGCTTCACCCCTCCACTTT
>TRBV2|TRBD2|-|TRBJ2-7
CASSEGTSGYYEQYF
TGTGCCAGCAGTGAGGGGACTAGCGGCTACTACGAGCAGTACTTC
>TRBV12-3/TRBV12-4|TRBD1|-|TRBJ1-2
CASRGQGAGGYTF
TGTGCCAGCAGGGGACAGGGGGCGGGAGGCTACACCTTC
>TRBV14|TRBD1|-|TRBJ2-7
CASSQERDRASYEQYF
TGTGCCAGCAGCCAAGAAAGGGACAGGGCATCCTACGAGCAGTACTTC
>TRBV7-2|TRBD1|-|TRBJ1-6
CASSSGQGKNNSPLHF
TGTGCCAGCAGCTCCGGACAGGGGAAAAATAATTCACCCCTCCACTTT
>TRBV30|TRBD1|-|TRBJ1-2
CAWSTFPQPQGAPDGYTF
TGTGCCTGGAGCACTTTCCCCCAACCCCAGGGGGCGCCTGACGGCTACACCTTC
>TRBV23-1|-|-|TRBJ2-7
CASLGGEGPEQYF
TGCGCCAGCCTAGGGGGGGAGGGCCCTGAGCAGTACTTC
>TRBV30|-|-|TRBJ1-4
CAWSGRATNEKLFF
TGTGCCTGGAGTGGGAGAGCAACTAATGAAAAACTGTTTTTT
>TRBV4-1|-|-|TRBJ1-5
CASSQAHGSNQPQHF
TGCGCCAGCAGCCAAGCCCACGGTAGCAATCAGCCCCAGCATTTT
>TRBV30|TRBD1|few|TRBJ1-3
CAWRSGQVGNTIYF
TGTGCCTGGAGATCCGGACAGGTGGGAAACACCATATATTTT
>TRBV6-6|TRBD1|-|TRBJ2-7
CASGDRGNHEQYF
TGTGCCAGCGGGGACAGGGGGAACCACGAGCAGTACTTC
>TRBV19|-|-|TRBJ1-5
CASSTEQIQSSQPQHF
TGTGCCAGTAGTACCGAACAGATACAAAGCTCCCAGCCCCAGCATTTT
>TRBV6-2/TRBV6-3|-|-|TRBJ2-1
CASSYSRYNEQFF
TGTGCCAGCAGTTACAGTCGGTACAATGAGCAGTTCTTC
>TRBV4-1|TRBD2|-|TRBJ2-7
CASSQAGLAGGEQYF
TGCGCCAGCAGCCAAGCGGGACTAGCGGGAGGCGAGCAGTACTTC
>TRBV7-8|-|-|TRBJ2-5
CASSLADSAGYF
TGTGCCAGCAGCTTAGCGGACAGCGCCGGGTACTTC
>TRBV6-5|-|-|TRBJ2-7
CASSYGQGGSYEQYF
TGTGCCAGCAGTTACGGCCAGGGGGGATCCTACGAGCAGTACTTC
>TRBV12-3/TRBV12-4|-|-|TRBJ2-2
CASSFSSGELFF
TGTGCCAGCAGTTTTTCATCCGGGGAGCTGTTTTTT
>TRBV19|TRBD1|-|TRBJ1-1
CASSKKTGIEAFF
TGTGCCAGTTCAAAGAAGACAGGGATCGAAGCTTTCTTT
>TRBV6-5|TRBD1|once|TRBJ1-6
CASSSGDRISVPLHF
TGTGCCAGCAGCAGTGGGGACAGGATTAGTGTACCCCTCCACTTT
>TRBV7-6|TRBD1|-|TRBJ2-2
CASSKPGTGGANTGELFF
TGTGCCAGCAGCAAGCCCGGGACAGGGGGCGCGAACACCGGGGAGCTGTTTTTT
>TRBV9|-|-|TRBJ2-3
CASSASEQIIFSTDTQYF
TGTGCCAGCAGCGCCTCGGAACAGATAATTTTTAGCACAGATACGCAGTATTTT
>TRBV7-9|TRBD1|-|TRBJ2-5
CASSLAGGLETQYF
TGTGCCAGCAGCTTAGCAGGGGGCCTAGAGACCCAGTACTTC
>TRBV7-9|-|-|TRBJ2-1
CASSFRNEQFF
TGTGCCAGCAGCTTCCGTAATGAGCAGTTCTTC
>TRBV6-2/TRBV6-3|TRBD2|-|TRBJ2-5
CVSSKLAGETQYF
TGTGTCAGCAGTAAACTAGCGGGAGAGACCCAGTACTTC
>TRBV14|TRBD1|-|TRBJ1-4
CASSQVGTGGLFF
TGTGCCAGCAGCCAAGTTGGGACAGGAGGACTGTTTTTT
>TRBV27|TRBD1|few|TRBJ1-3
CASRRQGSGNTIYF
TGTGCCAGCAGAAGACAGGGATCTGGAAACACCATATATTTT